This T cell receptor beta chain was documented in a study of sequential checkpoint blockade in melanoma. Study information: First-line arms were nivolumab then ipilimumab, or the reverse, randomized 1:1. Maintenance nivolumab came after either treatment sequence.

The protocol was immunoSEQ multiplex PCR, while the TCRdb copy is restricted to in-frame clones and leaves out a portion. The data show fewer than 45,000 clones, with 70% to 90% seen just once and more than 10% held by the top ten. The V gene end was trimmed by 7 bases and the J gene end by 2 bases; junction bases not matched to a gene: 6. The CDR3 contains 14 residues. Germline V lookup: CDR1 SNHLY, CDR2 FYNNEI. The sample's treatment: randomized to nivolumab then ipilimumab (arm A) or the reverse (arm B). None of the patients previously received DNA-damaging chemotherapy. The V and J genes are TRBV2 and TRBJ2-3; 7 bases map to TRBD1. The receptor was isolated from a human donor with melanoma. The starting material was CD8+ T cells sorted from blood (inferred from file names), obtained from a patient given nivolumab and ipilimumab in sequence. CDR3 nucleotide sequence: TGTGCCAGCATGAGGGGGCATAACACAGATACGCAGTATTTT. Amino acid sequence: CASMRGHNTDTQYF.